A single sample is the source of the 17 T cell receptor beta chains below, sequenced in a study of technical replicates of blood from several donors. Clones were read by immunoSEQ multiplex PCR, and TCRdb kept only the in-frame ones, dropping some. The sample lists about 93,000 clones; around 95% were seen once. Sequenced input: T cells isolated from PBMCs. Receptors originate from a human donor in good health.

This clone appeared a few times. The chain uses TRBV4-2 and TRBJ2-7, with TRBD1 as a possible D gene (6 bases). Germline lookup yields CDR1 LGHNA and CDR2 YNFKEQ. The V end was cut by 0 bases, the J end by 2 bases, with 14 bases between. The CDR3 is made up of 16 amino acids. The CDR3 nucleotides read TGTGCCAGCAGCCAAGATAGGGGGACGTCCGCCTACGAGCAGTACTTC. Protein product: CASSQDRGTSAYEQYF.

In its sample, this clone was seen once. The V call is TRBV6-4, the J call TRBJ1-1; D gene unclear. The V end lost 6 bases, the J end lost 4 bases, and 15 bases lay between the germline ends. The CDR3 has 14 amino acids. Germline V gene sequence: CDR1 MRHNA, CDR2 SNTAGT. The CDR3 DNA is TGTGCCAGCAGAAGAAGTCATTCGAGCACTGAAGCTTTCTTT. This codes for CASRRSHSSTEAFF.

The chain joins TRBV10-1 to TRBJ1-1, with a tentative D call TRBD1 (6 bases). Deletions cut 7 bases from V and 0 bases from J, with 21 bases between. The CDR3 spans 17 residues. Germline CDR1 and CDR2: WNHNN and SYGVQD (reference sequence). CDR3 sequence: CASNLGGREAMNTEAFF. In DNA form, the CDR3 reads TGCGCCAGCAACTTAGGGGGAAGGGAAGCTATGAACACTGAAGCTTTCTTT.

CDR3 nucleotides: TGTGCCAGTAGTCGGGGGTTCGCAGATACGCAGTATTTT. Amino acid sequence: CASSRGFADTQYF. This sequence joins TRBV19 and TRBJ2-3, with a possible D match to TRBD2 (6 bases). The CDR3 extends over 13 amino acids. Germline CDR1 is LNHDA and CDR2 is SQIVND (reference sequence). The V end was cut by 5 bases, the J end by 4 bases, with 10 bases between.

V usage is TRBV4-1 and J usage is TRBJ2-5, with no clear D. V was clipped by 0 bases and J by 3 bases, with 17 bases between them. The CDR3 is 17 residues long. The germline V gene has CDR1 MGHRA and CDR2 YSYEKL. For the CDR3, the DNA is TGCGCCAGCAGCCAAGATCGTGCTAGAAGCTTAAAAGAGACCCAGTACTTC. This translates into CASSQDRARSLKETQYF.

The rearrangement uses TRBV30 and TRBJ2-2, with D possibly matching TRBD1 (5 bases). The CDR3 length is 13 residues. Germline assignment: CDR1 GTSNPN and CDR2 SVGIG (reference sequence). V was shortened by 4 bases and J by 5 bases, with 11 bases between the two germline ends. CDR3: CAWIRGRTGELFF. For the CDR3, the DNA is TGTGCCTGGATAAGGGGTAGGACCGGGGAGCTGTTTTTT.

The V and J genes are TRBV4-1 and TRBJ1-2; D is perhaps TRBD1 (5 bases). The CDR3 has 14 amino acids. V was shortened by 3 bases and J by 8 bases, with 16 bases between the two germline ends. Germline CDR1 reads MGHRA; CDR2 reads YSYEKL. CDR3 in amino acids: CASSHPGRGEGYTF. In nucleotides, the CDR3 is TGCGCCAGCAGCCACCCAGGGAGGGGAGAAGGCTACACCTTC.

The chain couples TRBV5-1 to TRBJ2-7, with D possibly TRBD2 on 5 matching bases. Germline CDR1 reads SGHRS; CDR2 reads YFSETQ. CDR3 length: 14 residues. V was shortened by 0 bases and J by 5 bases, with 12 bases between the two germline ends. Here the CDR3 DNA reads TGCGCCAGCAGCTTGGAGACGGGGTCTGACGAGCAGTACTTC. Its translation: CASSLETGSDEQYF.

CDR3 coding DNA: TGTGCCAGCAGTTTAGGGTTAGCGGGAGTTGAGCAGTTCTTC. This encodes CASSLGLAGVEQFF. This sequence joins TRBV28 and TRBJ2-1; 9 nucleotides match TRBD2. The V segment lost 2 bases and the J segment 9 bases; nucleotides outside the gene matches: 5. Germline V gives CDR1 MDHEN, CDR2 SYDVKM. The CDR3 is 14 residues long. The whole variable domain, filled in from reference TRBV28 and TRBJ2-1, reads DVKVTQSSRYLVKRTGEKVFLECVQDMDHENMFWYRQDPGLGLRLIYFSYDVKMKEKGDIPEGYSVSREKKERFSLILESASTNQTSMYLCASSLGLAGVEQFFGPGTRLTVL.

The V call is TRBV6-5, the J call TRBJ2-2; D is possibly TRBD1 (6 bases). CDR3 length equals 13 residues. Between the trimmed V and J ends, which lost 8 bases and 6 bases, there was a span of 13 bases. The germline CDR1 and CDR2 sequences are MNHEY and SVGAGI. The CDR3, as DNA: TGTGCCAGCGGATTAGGGGGATCCGGGGAGCTGTTTTTT. This codes for CASGLGGSGELFF.

The CDR3 loop is CASSHRGLANEKLFF. In DNA, the CDR3 is TGTGCCAGCAGCCATAGGGGGCTGGCTAATGAAAAACTGTTTTTT. The V gene is TRBV7-8, the J gene TRBJ1-4; TRBD1 matches at 7 bases. V lost 5 bases, J lost 3 bases, and 6 bases stayed unmatched. The CDR3 is 15 amino acids. Germline lookup yields CDR1 SGHVS and CDR2 FQNEAQ.

This chain connects TRBV5-1 to TRBJ2-5; D gene uncertain. Germline-derived CDR1 and CDR2 are SGHRS and YFSETQ. The V end was cut by 6 bases, the J end by 5 bases, with 14 bases between. The CDR3 covers 13 residues. The CDR3 loop is CASTPPEFETQYF. The CDR3, as DNA: TGCGCCAGCACCCCACCGGAGTTTGAGACCCAGTACTTC.

The table lists this clone with a count of one. The chain employs TRBV2 and TRBJ1-3; no definite D call. The ends were cut back, 8 bases at V and 0 bases at J, with 14 bases in the middle. This CDR3 spans 15 amino acids. In germline, CDR1 is SNHLY, CDR2 FYNNEI. The CDR3 spells CASAPDGSSGNTIYF. The CDR3 DNA follows: TGTGCCAGCGCCCCGGACGGGAGCTCTGGAAACACCATATATTTT.

The V gene is TRBV7-9, the J gene TRBJ2-1; the match to TRBD2 covers 7 bases. J gave up 1 base and V 3 bases, and 6 bases lay outside the gene matches. This CDR3 has 16 amino acids. Germline CDR1 reads SEHNR; CDR2 reads FQNEAQ (reference sequence). The CDR3 DNA sequence: TGTGCCAGCAGCTTCGGCGGGAGTATGTCCTACAATGAGCAGTTCTTC. Translating gives CASSFGGSMSYNEQFF.

The gene calls are TRBV6-4 and TRBJ2-1, with a weak D call TRBD1 (5 bases). CDR1 is MRHNA, CDR2 SNTAGT, per germline. The CDR3 is made up of 15 amino acids. V dropped 4 bases and J dropped 4 bases, with 14 bases sitting between them. DNA for the CDR3: TGTGCCAGCAGTGGATCTCGGACAAGTTACAATGAGCAGTTCTTC. This codes for CASSGSRTSYNEQFF.

The chain joins TRBV27 to TRBJ2-1, with a tentative D call TRBD2 (5 bases). This CDR3 is built from 13 residues. Deletions cut 0 bases from V and 7 bases from J, with 7 bases between. The V gene's germline CDR1 is MNHEY and CDR2 SMNVEV (reference sequence). CDR3 nucleotides: TGTGCCAGCAGTTTATCGGGCGGGAATGAGCAGTTCTTC. It encodes CASSLSGGNEQFF.

The gene calls are TRBV9 and TRBJ1-3; possibly TRBD1 for D (6 bases). The CDR3 sequence is 15 residues long. Per the germline V gene, CDR1 is SGDLS and CDR2 is YYNGEE. With 2 bases removed from V and 0 bases from J, the gap between germline ends came to 9 bases. The CDR3: CASSVDSFSGNTIYF. For the CDR3, the DNA is TGTGCCAGCAGCGTGGACAGCTTCTCTGGAAACACCATATATTTT.